These 3 T cell receptor beta chains were all obtained from the same sample, sequenced in a study of blood T cell repertoires in COVID-19. Profiling relied on immunoSEQ multiplex PCR, and the TCRdb table lists in-frame clones only, not all of them. The sample lists around 90,000 clones, around 90% seen once, with approximately 15% in the top ten. Sequencing was carried out using peripheral blood. The receptors stem from a male donor with acute or convalescent COVID-19.

V is TRBV6-5 and J is TRBJ1-2; D unresolved. CDR1 and CDR2 (germline): MNHEY, SVGAGI. The CDR3 is 16 amino acids. V was clipped by 2 bases and J by 0 bases, with 13 bases between them. CDR3 DNA sequence: TGTGCCAGCAGTTACGGGCCGTCTTTCTCTAACTATGGCTACACCTTC. This sequence encodes CASSYGPSFSNYGYTF.

This chain joins TRBV2 and TRBJ2-1; TRBD2 matches at 9 bases. V lost 8 bases and J lost 1; bases outside the gene matches: 6. The CDR3 consists of 15 residues. Germline V gene sequence: CDR1 SNHLY, CDR2 FYNNEI. CDR3 nucleotide sequence: TGTGCCAGCTCGGGACTAGCCGGATCCTACAATGAGCAGTTCTTC. It is translated as CASSGLAGSYNEQFF.

The chain uses TRBV19 and TRBJ1-5; D unresolved. V was shortened by 4 bases and J by 1 base, with 14 bases between the two germline ends. The CDR3 sequence is 16 residues long. From germline, CDR1 is LNHDA and CDR2 SQIVND (reference sequence). The CDR3 nucleotides are TGTGCCAGTAGTAATGGGCCCCACGGAAGCAATCAGCCCCAGCATTTT. Amino acid sequence: CASSNGPHGSNQPQHF.